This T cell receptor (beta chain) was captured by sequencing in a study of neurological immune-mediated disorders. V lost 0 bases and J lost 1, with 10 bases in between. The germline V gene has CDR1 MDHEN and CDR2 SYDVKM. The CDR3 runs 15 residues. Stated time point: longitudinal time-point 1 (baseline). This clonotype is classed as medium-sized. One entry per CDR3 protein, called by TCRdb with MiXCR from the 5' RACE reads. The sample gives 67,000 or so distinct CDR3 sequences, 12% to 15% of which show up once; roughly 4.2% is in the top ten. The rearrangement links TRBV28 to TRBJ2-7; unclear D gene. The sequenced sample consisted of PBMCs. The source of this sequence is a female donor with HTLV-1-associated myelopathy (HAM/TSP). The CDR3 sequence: CASSLWVWSSYEQYF. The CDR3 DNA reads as TGTGCCAGCAGTTTATGGGTTTGGTCGTCCTACGAGCAGTACTTC.